Listed here is a single T cell receptor (beta chain). Antigen: not known. The source of the sample is a study of post-analysis software for immune sequencing data. Overall study: Secondary progressive, relapsing-remitting and progressive-relapsing multiple sclerosis were among the included disease courses.

Prepared libraries of TCR beta cDNA carried unique molecular identifiers. Researchers reported 520,000 or so cDNA molecules coming from 1 to 10 million T cells. A single record per CDR3 protein comes from TCRdb applying MiXCR to the PCR reads. The sample has hundreds of thousands of distinct CDR3 sequences, approximately 50% seen once. V trimming: 5 bases; J trimming: 5 bases; junction bases outside the gene matches: 11. This CDR3 is 16 amino acids long. Study-wide results and limits: F-measure co-clustering was strong for batch-matched samples. Compared with controls, patients had more of about five TRBV segments, including TRBV5-6, TRBV5-1 and TRBV20-1. Diversity measured as normalized Chao1 was significantly lower in multiple sclerosis patients than in controls.

This chain connects TRBV12-3 or TRBV12-4 to TRBJ2-5; 10 bases line up with TRBD2. This sequence was found in a girl aged 10 to 17 with multiple sclerosis. The material sequenced was blood. This CDR3 reads CASSLSGAGGRETQYF. Here the CDR3 DNA reads TGTGCCAGCAGTCTATCGGGAGCGGGGGGGCGGGAGACCCAGTACTTC.